These 17 T cell receptor beta chains share one sample of origin, sequenced in a study of stem cell transplantation in POMP-related autoinflammatory disease. Clones were sequenced by immunoSEQ multiplex PCR, and TCRdb holds only the in-frame ones, with some missing. The table lists about 7,800 clones, over 75% of them singletons. Material: CD8+ T cells from PBMCs, obtained after stem cell transplantation. These TCRs come from a human patient with POMP-related autoinflammation and immune dysregulation (PRAID). Some T cells may have come from the graft donor.

This clone was seen just once. The rearrangement links TRBV9 to TRBJ1-6; weak D call: TRBD1 (5 bases). CDR1 is SGDLS and CDR2 is YYNGEE in the germline V gene. The CDR3 is 16 amino acids. Between the trimmed V and J ends, which lost 4 bases and 6 bases, there was a span of 17 bases. CDR3 sequence: CASSPRREGVNSPLHF. The CDR3 DNA sequence: TGTGCCAGCAGCCCCCGCAGGGAGGGAGTTAATTCACCCCTCCACTTT.

This clone occurred once. The rearrangement joins TRBV19 to TRBJ1-2; a weak D match, TRBD1 (5 bases). This CDR3 is 13 amino acids long. V was trimmed by 7 bases and J by 2 bases, leaving 11 bases between them. Germline V gives CDR1 LNHDA, CDR2 SQIVND (reference sequence). CDR3 loop: CASNVGGNYGYTF. CDR3 sequence (DNA): TGTGCCAGTAATGTGGGGGGGAACTATGGCTACACCTTC.

The gene calls are TRBV5-5 and TRBJ2-1; TRBD2 might be the D (6 bases). Between the trimmed V and J ends, which lost 2 bases and 4 bases, there was a span of 13 bases. The CDR3 consists of 15 residues. The germline gives CDR1 SGHKS, CDR2 YYEKEE (reference sequence). In DNA form, the CDR3 reads TGTGCCAGCAGCTTAGTGGGACTCCCTTACAATGAGCAGTTCTTC. It yields the protein CASSLVGLPYNEQFF.

This clone was observed a handful of times. The chain is built from TRBV13 and TRBJ1-3, with D tentatively TRBD1 (5 bases). CDR3 length: 12 residues. The V end lost 5 bases, the J end lost 7 bases, and 9 bases lay between the germline ends. Germline V gene data show CDR1 as PRHDT and CDR2 as FYEKMQ (reference sequence). As DNA, the CDR3 is TGTGCCAGCAGCCCCGGGGCGAACACCATATATTTT. It translates to CASSPGANTIYF.

This chain joins TRBV7-2 and TRBJ2-1, with D uncertain. The germline gives CDR1 SGHTA, CDR2 FQGNSA. This CDR3 is 15 amino acids long. V dropped 7 bases and J dropped 7 bases, with 20 bases sitting between them. The CDR3 DNA follows: TGTGCCAGCAACGTTAACCCTCCTAGGGTGAATGAGCAGTTCTTC. Encoded protein: CASNVNPPRVNEQFF.

J is TRBJ2-7 and V is TRBV15, with D perhaps TRBD2 (6 bases). Germline-derived CDR1 and CDR2 are LNHNV and YYDKDF (reference sequence). Trimming left V 2 bases short and J 0 bases short, with 8 bases between. The CDR3 spans 14 residues. The CDR3 region is CATSRTGLSYEQYF. The CDR3 DNA sequence: TGTGCCACCAGCAGAACGGGACTCTCCTACGAGCAGTACTTC. The variable domain in full, with the rest retrieved from reference TRBV15 and TRBJ2-7, is DAMVIQNPRYQVTQFGKPVTLSCSQTLNHNVMYWYQQKSSQAPKLLFHYYDKDFNNEADTPDNFQSRRPNTSFCFLDIRSPGLGDTAMYLCATSRTGLSYEQYFGPGTRLTVT.

The chain combines TRBV28 with TRBJ2-3; TRBD2 matches at 7 bases. The CDR3 covers 16 residues. Germline V gives CDR1 MDHEN, CDR2 SYDVKM. J was trimmed by 4 bases and V by 6 bases; bases with no gene match: 13. The CDR3 bases are TGTGCCAGCAGCCCGACCTTGGCGGGAGTGGCAGATACGCAGTATTTT. The encoded protein is CASSPTLAGVADTQYF.

The rearrangement uses TRBV2 and TRBJ1-2, with 7 bases identical to TRBD1. The CDR3 consists of 14 residues. From germline, CDR1 is SNHLY and CDR2 FYNNEI. Trimming removed 3 bases from V and 4 bases from J; junction bases left unmatched: 5. CDR3 residues: CASSDSAGGYGYTF. The CDR3 bases are TGTGCCAGCAGTGATAGTGCAGGGGGCTATGGCTACACCTTC.

This clone was observed a single time. J is TRBJ2-1 and V is TRBV2; no clear D. V dropped 10 bases and J dropped 8 bases, with 15 bases sitting between them. The V gene's germline CDR1 is SNHLY and CDR2 FYNNEI. CDR3 length: 12 amino acids. The CDR3 region is CAILPAEDEQFF. As DNA, the CDR3 is TGTGCCATCCTACCCGCTGAGGATGAGCAGTTCTTC.

V usage is TRBV6-6 and J usage is TRBJ1-1, with 8 positions matching TRBD1. Germline assignment: CDR1 MNHNY and CDR2 SVGAGI (reference sequence). J gave up 1 base and V 2 bases, and 3 bases lay outside the gene matches. The CDR3 totals 15 residues. CDR3 sequence reads: CASSYPGGRNTEAFF. In DNA, the CDR3 is TGTGCCAGCAGTTACCCAGGGGGCAGGAACACTGAAGCTTTCTTT.

The rearrangement links TRBV28 to TRBJ2-4; D uncertain. CDR3 length: 14 residues. Germline V gives CDR1 MDHEN, CDR2 SYDVKM. The V and J ends lost 3 bases and 0 bases respectively, with 6 bases between them. Here the CDR3 DNA reads TGTGCCAGCAGTTTCTGGATAGCCAAAAACATTCAGTACTTC. As protein: CASSFWIAKNIQYF.

The chain carries TRBV7-2 and TRBJ2-7, with 11 bases lining up with TRBD1. V lost 0 bases to trimming and J lost 5 bases; unmatched junction nucleotides: 0. The CDR3 totals 14 residues. Germline lookup yields CDR1 SGHTA and CDR2 FQGNSA. CDR3 in amino acids: CASSLAGQGDEQYV. CDR3 nucleotides: TGTGCCAGCAGCTTAGCGGGACAGGGGGACGAGCAGTACGTC.

The chain carries TRBV6-5 and TRBJ2-7, with TRBD2 as a possible D gene (5 bases). Trimming took 6 bases from V and 5 from J, leaving 20 bases between them. Per the germline V gene, CDR1 is MNHEY and CDR2 is SVGAGI. This CDR3 region has 15 residues. The CDR3 sequence: CASSRLLVSVNEQYV. The CDR3 DNA is TGTGCCAGCAGCAGACTACTAGTGTCCGTTAACGAGCAGTACGTC.

This rearrangement joins TRBV5-6 to TRBJ2-3; 7 nucleotides match TRBD2. This CDR3 spans 16 amino acids. V lost 4 bases to trimming and J lost 6 bases; unmatched junction nucleotides: 14. Looked up from germline, CDR1 is SGHDT and CDR2 is YYEEEE. The CDR3 loop is CASSPPAGVAADTQYF. In DNA form, the CDR3 reads TGTGCCAGCAGCCCGCCGGCGGGAGTGGCGGCGGATACGCAGTATTTT.

The V gene is TRBV7-9, the J gene TRBJ2-7; 8 nucleotides match TRBD2. The germline CDR1 and CDR2 sequences are SEHNR and FQNEAQ (reference sequence). This CDR3 region has 15 residues. The junction had 8 bases not matched to a gene; V was cut back by 5 bases and J by 2 bases. This chain's CDR3 is CASSDGRGFTYEQYF. The CDR3 coding sequence is TGTGCCAGCAGCGACGGGAGGGGATTTACCTACGAGCAGTACTTC. The complete variable domain, with remaining parts taken from reference TRBV7-9 and TRBJ2-7, reads DTGVSQNPRHKITKRGQNVTFRCDPISEHNRLYWYRQTLGQGPEFLTYFQNEAQLEKSRLLSDRFSAERPKGSFSTLEIQRTEQGDSAMYLCASSDGRGFTYEQYFGPGTRLTVT.

The chain uses TRBV30 and TRBJ2-7, with D hard to call. From germline, CDR1 is GTSNPN and CDR2 SVGIG (reference sequence). V lost 1 base and J lost 10, with 14 bases in between. The CDR3 contains 12 residues. The CDR3 region is CAWSEIGSHQYF. In DNA form, the CDR3 reads TGTGCCTGGAGTGAAATAGGATCCCATCAGTACTTC.

This clone was detected once. The rearrangement uses TRBV4-1 and TRBJ1-1, with 7 bases identical to TRBD1. Trimming cost V 5 bases and J 0 bases; bases outside gene matches: 9. CDR3 length: 16 amino acids. In germline, CDR1 is MGHRA, CDR2 YSYEKL. The DNA for the CDR3 is TGCGCCAGCAGCTTCCGGGACAGAGAGGTGAACACTGAAGCTTTCTTT. Protein product: CASSFRDREVNTEAFF.